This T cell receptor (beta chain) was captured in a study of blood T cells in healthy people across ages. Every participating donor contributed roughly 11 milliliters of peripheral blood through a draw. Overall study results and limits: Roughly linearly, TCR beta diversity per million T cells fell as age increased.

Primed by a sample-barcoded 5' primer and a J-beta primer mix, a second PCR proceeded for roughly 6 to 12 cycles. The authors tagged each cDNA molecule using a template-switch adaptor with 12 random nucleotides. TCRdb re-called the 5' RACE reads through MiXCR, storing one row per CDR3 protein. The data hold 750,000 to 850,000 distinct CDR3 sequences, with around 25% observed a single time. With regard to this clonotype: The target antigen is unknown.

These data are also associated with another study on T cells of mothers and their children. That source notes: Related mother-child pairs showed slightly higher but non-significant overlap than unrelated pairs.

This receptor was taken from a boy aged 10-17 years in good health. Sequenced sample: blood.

The CDR3 nucleotides are TGCGCCAGCAGCTTATCTCCCCTAATCAATCAGCCCCAGCATTTT. Translating it yields CASSLSPLINQPQHF. J is TRBJ1-5 and V is TRBV5-1; D not resolved. This CDR3 region has 15 residues. Germline loops: CDR1 SGHRS, CDR2 YFSETQ. Trimming took 2 bases from V and 3 from J, leaving 12 bases between them. The whole variable domain, filled in from reference TRBV5-1 and TRBJ1-5, reads KAGVTQTPRYLIKTRGQQVTLSCSPISGHRSVSWYQQTPGQGLQFLFEYFSETQRNKGNFPGRFSGRQFSNSRSEMNVSTLELGDSALYLCASSLSPLINQPQHFGDGTRLSIL.